This record looks at one T cell receptor (beta chain) sequence and its context. Its target is unknown. This sample stems from a study of cytomegalovirus exposure and HLA in healthy donors. Whole-study results and caveats: In a later analysis, CMV-associated beta chains were mostly HLA-associated, it appeared. Data from an earlier analysis indicated that most TCR beta V segments were productive either about 90% or about 30% of the time.

Primers for the PCR totalled 60 Vbeta and 13 Jbeta. Measured with immunoSEQ multiplex PCR; TCRdb has only the in-frame clones, and not every one. The table lists fewer than 200,000 clones, about 80% of them singletons. Unmatched junction bases numbered 9, after V lost 4 bases and J lost 5 bases. Looked up from germline, CDR1 is SGHTA and CDR2 is FQGTGA. This CDR3 has 16 amino acids. What was sequenced was PBMCs. The chain has TRBV7-3 and TRBJ2-5; TRBD1 agrees at 11 bases. This clonotype originated in a young man in good health and CMV-seronegative. In DNA, the CDR3 is TGTGCCAGCAGCTGGACGGGGACAGGGGGGCGGGAGACCCAGTACTTC. It codes for CASSWTGTGGRETQYF.